Following are 13 T cell receptor beta chains from one sample sequenced in a study of blood T cell repertoires in COVID-19. Using immunoSEQ multiplex PCR, the repertoire was profiled, and TCRdb retains in-frame clones only, with some absent. Of roughly 240,000 clones listed, roughly 86% were seen once; the top ten hold 3% to 3.5%. Sequencing was carried out using peripheral blood. The receptors here all came from a woman in her twenties or thirties who had recovered from COVID-19.

The chain uses TRBV3-1 (or the pseudogene TRBV3-2) and TRBJ2-1, with 9 bases lining up with TRBD2. CDR3 length: 15 amino acids. V dropped 2 bases and J dropped 6; count of bases not matched to a gene: 5. Per germline, CDR1 LGHDT and CDR2 YNNKEL (reference sequence). DNA for the CDR3: TGTGCCAGCAGCCAAAGCCCACTAGCGGGCAATGAGCAGTTCTTC. Encoded protein: CASSQSPLAGNEQFF.

The table lists this clone with a few counts. This chain links TRBV7-9 with TRBJ1-5; weak D call: TRBD1 (5 bases). CDR1 is SEHNR, CDR2 FQNEAQ, per germline (reference sequence). Trimming removed 1 base at V and 0 bases at J, with 10 bases between. This CDR3 has 16 amino acids. The CDR3 nucleotides read TGTGCCAGCAGCTTAGGGCGGGGGGTTAGCAATCAGCCCCAGCATTTT. The encoded protein is CASSLGRGVSNQPQHF.

This sequence joins TRBV11-2 and TRBJ2-5; TRBD2 aligns across 8 bases. The CDR3 totals 14 residues. In germline, CDR1 is SGHAT, CDR2 FQNNGV. The ends lost 7 bases at V and 0 bases at J; junction bases unmatched: 4. CDR3 loop: CASIPGGYQETQYF. The CDR3 coding sequence is TGTGCCAGCATACCGGGGGGGTACCAAGAGACCCAGTACTTC.

The chain carries TRBV5-1 and TRBJ1-1; D is undetermined. CDR1 and CDR2 from the germline V gene are SGHRS and YFSETQ. V lost 4 bases, J lost 3 bases, and 10 bases lay in between. This CDR3 comprises 13 residues. The CDR3: CASSPREDTEAFF. CDR3 nucleotide sequence: TGCGCCAGCAGCCCAAGGGAGGACACTGAAGCTTTCTTT.

This clone was found once. This chain joins TRBV6-5 and TRBJ2-3; D might be TRBD2 (6 bases). The CDR3 loop spans 13 amino acids. V was trimmed by 4 bases and J by 4 bases, leaving 9 bases between them. Germline V gene data show CDR1 as MNHEY and CDR2 as SVGAGI. The CDR3 here is CASSSGDADTQYF. The CDR3, as DNA: TGTGCCAGCAGTTCGGGGGACGCAGATACGCAGTATTTT.

The chain joins TRBV7-6 to TRBJ2-2, with D possibly TRBD2 on 5 matching bases. The CDR3 length is 15 residues. V gave up 0 bases and J gave up 6 bases, with 11 bases separating them. CDR1 is SGHVS, CDR2 FNYEAQ, per germline. The CDR3 coding sequence is TGTGCCAGCAGCTTAGCACTAGACGGTGCCGGGGAGCTGTTTTTT. This gives the protein CASSLALDGAGELFF. The variable domain in full, completed from reference TRBV7-6 and TRBJ2-2, reads GAGVSQSPRYKVTKRGQDVALRCDPISGHVSLYWYRQALGQGPEFLTYFNYEAQQDKSGLPNDRFSAERPEGSISTLTIQRTEQRDSAMYRCASSLALDGAGELFFGEGSRLTVL.

This sequence joins TRBV7-9 and TRBJ1-1, with a tentative D call TRBD1 (5 bases). V lost 4 bases to trimming and J lost 10 bases, with 13 bases between them. Germline V gives CDR1 SEHNR, CDR2 FQNEAQ (reference sequence). The CDR3 is made up of 12 amino acids. The CDR3 loop reads CASSSAGRSAFF. The CDR3 nucleotides are TGTGCCAGCAGCTCTGCGGGACGGTCAGCTTTCTTT.

Only a few counts were recorded for this clone. This sequence joins TRBV2 and TRBJ1-4; 7 nucleotides agree with TRBD1. The CDR3 is made up of 15 amino acids. Germline lookup yields CDR1 SNHLY and CDR2 FYNNEI. V was clipped by 5 bases and J by 10 bases; unmatched bases: 13. CDR3 protein: CASSPVRGQWAKLFF. CDR3 sequence (DNA): TGTGCCAGCAGTCCCGTTAGGGGACAGTGGGCAAAACTGTTTTTT.

V gene TRBV6-5 combines with J gene TRBJ1-5; D is unresolved. There are 15 residues in the CDR3. Trimming left V 0 bases short and J 5 bases short, with 11 bases between. The germline V gene encodes CDR1 MNHEY and CDR2 SVGAGI. CDR3 in amino acids: CASSYSNGFDQPQHF. For the CDR3, the DNA is TGTGCCAGCAGTTACTCGAACGGGTTTGATCAGCCCCAGCATTTT.

This clone was seen repeatedly, ten times or more. The genes are TRBV9 and TRBJ2-3, with TRBD2 as a possible D gene (6 bases). V was trimmed by 0 bases and J by 6 bases, leaving 17 bases between them. CDR3 length: 16 amino acids. Looked up from germline, CDR1 is SGDLS and CDR2 is YYNGEE. The DNA for the CDR3 is TGTGCCAGCAGCGTAGAAATCGGGGGTTGGGAGGATACGCAGTATTTT. It yields the protein CASSVEIGGWEDTQYF.

This sequence joins TRBV6-1 and TRBJ2-7, with a weak D call TRBD1 (5 bases). The germline CDR1 and CDR2 sequences are MNHNS and SASEGT. This CDR3 comprises 13 residues. The V gene lost 3 bases and the J gene lost 3 bases, with 9 bases spanning the gap. CDR3 amino acids: CASSEYRNYEQYF. CDR3 sequence (DNA): TGTGCCAGCAGTGAGTACAGGAACTACGAGCAGTACTTC.

The chain uses TRBV6-5 and TRBJ2-1; TRBD1 matches at 7 bases. The CDR3 totals 15 residues. The V segment lost 6 bases and the J segment 4 bases; nucleotides outside the gene matches: 9. Per the germline V gene, CDR1 is MNHEY and CDR2 is SVGAGI. CDR3 in amino acids: CASSSDRAVYNEQFF. CDR3 nucleotides: TGTGCCAGCAGCTCCGACAGGGCGGTATACAATGAGCAGTTCTTC.

This clone was observed a handful of times. The V call is TRBV12-3 or TRBV12-4, the J call TRBJ1-6; D gene uncertain. V lost 5 bases, J lost 9 bases, and 8 bases lay in between. The CDR3 loop spans 12 amino acids. CDR3 sequence reads: CASSRLGSPLHF. The CDR3 region has the DNA TGTGCCAGCAGTCGTCTAGGTTCACCCCTCCACTTT.